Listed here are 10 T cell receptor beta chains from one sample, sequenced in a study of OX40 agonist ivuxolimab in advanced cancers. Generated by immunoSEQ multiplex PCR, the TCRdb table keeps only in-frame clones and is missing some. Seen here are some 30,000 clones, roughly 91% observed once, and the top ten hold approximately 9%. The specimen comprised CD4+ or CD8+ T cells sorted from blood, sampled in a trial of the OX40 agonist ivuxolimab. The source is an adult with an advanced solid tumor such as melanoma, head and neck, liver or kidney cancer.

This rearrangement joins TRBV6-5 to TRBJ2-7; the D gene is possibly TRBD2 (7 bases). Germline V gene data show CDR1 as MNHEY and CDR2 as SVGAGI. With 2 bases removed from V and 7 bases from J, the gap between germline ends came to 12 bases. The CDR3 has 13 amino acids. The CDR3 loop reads CASSYAGAGEQYF. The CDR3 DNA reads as TGTGCCAGCAGTTACGCGGGGGCGGGGGAGCAGTACTTC.

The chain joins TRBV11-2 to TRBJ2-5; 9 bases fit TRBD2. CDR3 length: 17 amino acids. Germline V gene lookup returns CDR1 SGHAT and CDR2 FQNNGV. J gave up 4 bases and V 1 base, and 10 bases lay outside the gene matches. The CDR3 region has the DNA TGTGCCAGCAGCTTAGGGGCCGGGGTAGCGGGAGCAGAGACCCAGTACTTC. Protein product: CASSLGAGVAGAETQYF.

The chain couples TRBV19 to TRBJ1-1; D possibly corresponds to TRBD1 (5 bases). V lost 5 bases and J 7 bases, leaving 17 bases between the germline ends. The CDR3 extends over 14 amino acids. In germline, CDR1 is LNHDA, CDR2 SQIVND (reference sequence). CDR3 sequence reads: CASSDEQDGLEAFF. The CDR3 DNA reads TGTGCCAGTAGTGACGAACAGGATGGACTTGAAGCTTTCTTT.

The CDR3 reads CASSISTGVDTDTQYF. CDR3 nucleotides: TGTGCCAGCAGCATAAGTACAGGGGTAGACACAGATACGCAGTATTTT. The chain uses TRBV9 and TRBJ2-3, with 7 positions matching TRBD1. The CDR3 is 16 amino acids. From germline, CDR1 is SGDLS and CDR2 YYNGEE. V lost 4 bases to trimming and J lost 2 bases; unmatched junction nucleotides: 10.

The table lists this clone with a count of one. The CDR3 DNA reads as TGTGCCAGCAGCTTGGGAGCTGGGCAAGCAAATCAGCCCCAGCATTTT. It codes for CASSLGAGQANQPQHF. V is TRBV5-6 and J is TRBJ1-5; no clear D. This CDR3 spans 16 amino acids. Germline V lookup: CDR1 SGHDT, CDR2 YYEEEE. Trimming cost V 0 bases and J 4 bases, with 14 bases left between them.

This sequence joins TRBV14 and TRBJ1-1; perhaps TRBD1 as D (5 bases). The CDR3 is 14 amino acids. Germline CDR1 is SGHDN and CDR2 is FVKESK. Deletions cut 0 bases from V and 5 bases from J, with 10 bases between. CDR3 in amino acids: CASSQDWRGTEAFF. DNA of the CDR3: TGTGCCAGCAGCCAAGATTGGAGGGGAACTGAAGCTTTCTTT. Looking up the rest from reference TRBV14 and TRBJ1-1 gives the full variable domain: EAGVTQFPSHSVIEKGQTVTLRCDPISGHDNLYWYRRVMGKEIKFLLHFVKESKQDESGMPNNRFLAERTGGTYSTLKVQPAELEDSGVYFCASSQDWRGTEAFFGQGTRLTVV.

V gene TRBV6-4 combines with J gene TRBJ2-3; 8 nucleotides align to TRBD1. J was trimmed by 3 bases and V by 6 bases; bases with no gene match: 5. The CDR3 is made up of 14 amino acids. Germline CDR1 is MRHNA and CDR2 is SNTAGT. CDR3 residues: CASSLGQGTDTQYF. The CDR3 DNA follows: TGTGCCAGCAGCTTAGGACAGGGAACAGATACGCAGTATTTT.

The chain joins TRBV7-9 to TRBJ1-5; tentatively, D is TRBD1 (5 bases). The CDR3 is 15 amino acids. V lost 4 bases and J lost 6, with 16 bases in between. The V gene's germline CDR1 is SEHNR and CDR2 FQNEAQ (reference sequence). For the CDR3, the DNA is TGTGCCAGCAGCTCGGGGACCCCAGCAGGTCAGCCCCAGCATTTT. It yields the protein CASSSGTPAGQPQHF.

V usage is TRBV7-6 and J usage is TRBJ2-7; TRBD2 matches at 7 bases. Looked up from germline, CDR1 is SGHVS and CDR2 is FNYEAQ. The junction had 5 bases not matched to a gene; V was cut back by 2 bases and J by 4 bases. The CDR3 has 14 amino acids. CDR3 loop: CASSLPERGYEQYF. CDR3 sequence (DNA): TGTGCCAGCAGCTTACCGGAGCGGGGATACGAGCAGTACTTC.

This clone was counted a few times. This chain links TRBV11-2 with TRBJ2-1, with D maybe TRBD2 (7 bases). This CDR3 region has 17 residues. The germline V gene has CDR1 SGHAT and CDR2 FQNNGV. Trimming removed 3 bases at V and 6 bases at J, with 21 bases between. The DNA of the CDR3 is TGTGCCAGCAGCTTTCGAGGGAGGGGGGCCCGGGGCAATGAGCAGTTCTTC. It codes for CASSFRGRGARGNEQFF.